The TCR beta chain under discussion was sequenced for a study of CD8 T cells in ankylosing spondylitis. Overall study results and limits: Seven or eight highly homologous variants formed a TCR beta motif that appeared characteristic of ankylosing spondylitis blood. Earlier literature documents some of the motif variants in reactive arthritis synovial fluid and blood. Reported data indicate significant enrichment of disease-linked clones within matched ankylosing spondylitis synovial fluid.

TCRdb itself ran the 5' RACE reads through MiXCR, one entry per CDR3 protein. This sample carries 700,000 or so distinct CDR3 sequences, 19% of them seen once, and the ten largest clones take around 19%. The V and J ends lost 3 bases and 0 bases respectively, with 15 bases between them. In germline, CDR1 is ENHRY, CDR2 SYGVKD. The CDR3 is made up of 17 amino acids. This clonotype was observed a handful of times. Its cognate antigen is unknown. The chain couples TRBV10-3 to TRBJ2-1, with D possibly TRBD2 on 6 matching bases. The TCR originated in a male donor with ankylosing spondylitis. The sample taken for sequencing was blood, either unsorted or a sorted T cell fraction (not recorded which). CDR3 in DNA: TGTGCCATCAGTGACCTGAGCGGGCTGAGCTCCTACAATGAGCAGTTCTTC. It codes for CAISDLSGLSSYNEQFF.